A single sample is the source of the 9 T cell receptor beta chains below, sequenced in a study of blood T cell repertoires in COVID-19. TCRdb's copy holds only in-frame clones and misses some; the assay was immunoSEQ multiplex PCR. The sample lists fewer than 250,000 clones; 83% were seen once. Sequencing used peripheral blood. All receptors come from a woman aged 35 to 49 with active or convalescent COVID-19.

The chain has TRBV28 and TRBJ2-7, with D hard to call. CDR3 length: 12 amino acids. The V end was cut by 2 bases, the J end by 3 bases, with 5 bases between. The V gene's germline CDR1 is MDHEN and CDR2 SYDVKM. CDR3 in amino acids: CASSLTVYEQYF. DNA for the CDR3: TGTGCCAGCAGTTTAACTGTCTACGAGCAGTACTTC.

This sequence joins TRBV3-1 (or the pseudogene TRBV3-2) and TRBJ1-2; possible D gene TRBD1, 6 bases. The CDR3 is 14 residues long. CDR1 and CDR2 (germline): LGHDT, YNNKEL (reference sequence). V was clipped by 10 bases and J by 4 bases, with 19 bases between them. This CDR3 is CANPEAGVGYGYTF. CDR3 DNA sequence: TGTGCCAACCCGGAAGCAGGGGTCGGCTATGGCTACACCTTC.

The V and J genes are TRBV5-6 and TRBJ1-1; 9 positions agree with TRBD1. The CDR3 runs 16 residues. Germline-derived CDR1 and CDR2 are SGHDT and YYEEEE. V shed 4 bases, J shed 1 base, and the junction held 8 bases outside the gene matches. The CDR3 region has the DNA TGTGCCAGCAGCCCGGACTGGACAGGGGAGAACACTGAAGCTTTCTTT. Translated, it gives CASSPDWTGENTEAFF. Full variable domain (rest looked up from reference TRBV5-6 and TRBJ1-1): DAGVTQSPTHLIKTRGQQVTLRCSPKSGHDTVSWYQQALGQGPQFIFQYYEEEERQRGNFPDRFSGHQFPNYSSELNVNALLLGDSALYLCASSPDWTGENTEAFFGQGTRLTVV.

This chain links TRBV11-3 with TRBJ2-7; possibly TRBD1 for D (5 bases). Germline loops: CDR1 SGHNT, CDR2 YENEEA. The CDR3 loop spans 17 amino acids. With 5 bases removed from V and 2 bases from J, the gap between germline ends came to 22 bases. The CDR3: CASSPRPAGKPPYEQYF. For the CDR3, the DNA is TGTGCCAGCAGCCCACGACCGGCAGGGAAACCCCCCTACGAGCAGTACTTC. The full variable domain, with the rest looked up from reference TRBV11-3 and TRBJ2-7, is EAGVVQSPRYKIIEKKQPVAFWCNPISGHNTLYWYLQNLGQGPELLIRYENEEAVDDSQLPKDRFSAERLKGVDSTLKIQPAELGDSAVYLCASSPRPAGKPPYEQYFGPGTRLTVT.

The gene calls are TRBV4-3 and TRBJ2-3; TRBD2 matches at 13 bases. Trimming cost V 0 bases and J 6 bases; bases outside gene matches: 3. Looked up from germline, CDR1 is LGHNA and CDR2 is YSLEER. This CDR3 comprises 16 residues. CDR3 bases: TGCGCCAGCAGCCAAGACGTACTAGCGGGGGGGGATACGCAGTATTTT. Protein product: CASSQDVLAGGDTQYF.

The chain links TRBV14 to TRBJ2-5; possibly TRBD2 for D (5 bases). Germline CDR1 is SGHDN and CDR2 is FVKESK. V was cut by 0 bases and J by 7 bases, with 12 bases left in between. The CDR3 has 14 residues. This chain's CDR3 is CASSQDLGVGTQYF. The CDR3 nucleotides are TGTGCCAGCAGCCAAGATCTCGGGGTGGGGACCCAGTACTTC.

J is TRBJ2-1 and V is TRBV28, with 8 bases that match TRBD1. This CDR3 contains 15 residues. The junction had 11 bases not matched to a gene; V was cut back by 4 bases and J by 9 bases. CDR1 and CDR2 from the germline V gene are MDHEN and SYDVKM. CDR3 nucleotides: TGTGCCAGCAGTTCTCAGGGGGCCCCCCGGGGTGAGCAGTTCTTC. Residues: CASSSQGAPRGEQFF.

A single count supports this clone. The chain employs TRBV5-5 and TRBJ1-6; the D is unclear. V dropped 6 bases and J dropped 9 bases, with 19 bases sitting between them. Germline V lookup: CDR1 SGHKS, CDR2 YYEKEE (reference sequence). The CDR3 sequence is 15 residues long. The chain's CDR3 is CASTLNILRSSPLHF. The CDR3 DNA is TGTGCCAGCACCTTAAATATACTTAGGAGTTCACCCCTCCACTTT.

This chain uses TRBV24-1 with TRBJ2-1; D may be TRBD2 (5 bases). CDR1 and CDR2 (germline): KGHDR, SFDVKD. This CDR3 contains 14 residues. The V gene lost 4 bases and the J gene lost 7 bases, with 13 bases spanning the gap. CDR3 protein: CATSESPPGNEQFF. As DNA, the CDR3 is TGTGCCACCAGTGAGTCACCCCCGGGGAATGAGCAGTTCTTC.